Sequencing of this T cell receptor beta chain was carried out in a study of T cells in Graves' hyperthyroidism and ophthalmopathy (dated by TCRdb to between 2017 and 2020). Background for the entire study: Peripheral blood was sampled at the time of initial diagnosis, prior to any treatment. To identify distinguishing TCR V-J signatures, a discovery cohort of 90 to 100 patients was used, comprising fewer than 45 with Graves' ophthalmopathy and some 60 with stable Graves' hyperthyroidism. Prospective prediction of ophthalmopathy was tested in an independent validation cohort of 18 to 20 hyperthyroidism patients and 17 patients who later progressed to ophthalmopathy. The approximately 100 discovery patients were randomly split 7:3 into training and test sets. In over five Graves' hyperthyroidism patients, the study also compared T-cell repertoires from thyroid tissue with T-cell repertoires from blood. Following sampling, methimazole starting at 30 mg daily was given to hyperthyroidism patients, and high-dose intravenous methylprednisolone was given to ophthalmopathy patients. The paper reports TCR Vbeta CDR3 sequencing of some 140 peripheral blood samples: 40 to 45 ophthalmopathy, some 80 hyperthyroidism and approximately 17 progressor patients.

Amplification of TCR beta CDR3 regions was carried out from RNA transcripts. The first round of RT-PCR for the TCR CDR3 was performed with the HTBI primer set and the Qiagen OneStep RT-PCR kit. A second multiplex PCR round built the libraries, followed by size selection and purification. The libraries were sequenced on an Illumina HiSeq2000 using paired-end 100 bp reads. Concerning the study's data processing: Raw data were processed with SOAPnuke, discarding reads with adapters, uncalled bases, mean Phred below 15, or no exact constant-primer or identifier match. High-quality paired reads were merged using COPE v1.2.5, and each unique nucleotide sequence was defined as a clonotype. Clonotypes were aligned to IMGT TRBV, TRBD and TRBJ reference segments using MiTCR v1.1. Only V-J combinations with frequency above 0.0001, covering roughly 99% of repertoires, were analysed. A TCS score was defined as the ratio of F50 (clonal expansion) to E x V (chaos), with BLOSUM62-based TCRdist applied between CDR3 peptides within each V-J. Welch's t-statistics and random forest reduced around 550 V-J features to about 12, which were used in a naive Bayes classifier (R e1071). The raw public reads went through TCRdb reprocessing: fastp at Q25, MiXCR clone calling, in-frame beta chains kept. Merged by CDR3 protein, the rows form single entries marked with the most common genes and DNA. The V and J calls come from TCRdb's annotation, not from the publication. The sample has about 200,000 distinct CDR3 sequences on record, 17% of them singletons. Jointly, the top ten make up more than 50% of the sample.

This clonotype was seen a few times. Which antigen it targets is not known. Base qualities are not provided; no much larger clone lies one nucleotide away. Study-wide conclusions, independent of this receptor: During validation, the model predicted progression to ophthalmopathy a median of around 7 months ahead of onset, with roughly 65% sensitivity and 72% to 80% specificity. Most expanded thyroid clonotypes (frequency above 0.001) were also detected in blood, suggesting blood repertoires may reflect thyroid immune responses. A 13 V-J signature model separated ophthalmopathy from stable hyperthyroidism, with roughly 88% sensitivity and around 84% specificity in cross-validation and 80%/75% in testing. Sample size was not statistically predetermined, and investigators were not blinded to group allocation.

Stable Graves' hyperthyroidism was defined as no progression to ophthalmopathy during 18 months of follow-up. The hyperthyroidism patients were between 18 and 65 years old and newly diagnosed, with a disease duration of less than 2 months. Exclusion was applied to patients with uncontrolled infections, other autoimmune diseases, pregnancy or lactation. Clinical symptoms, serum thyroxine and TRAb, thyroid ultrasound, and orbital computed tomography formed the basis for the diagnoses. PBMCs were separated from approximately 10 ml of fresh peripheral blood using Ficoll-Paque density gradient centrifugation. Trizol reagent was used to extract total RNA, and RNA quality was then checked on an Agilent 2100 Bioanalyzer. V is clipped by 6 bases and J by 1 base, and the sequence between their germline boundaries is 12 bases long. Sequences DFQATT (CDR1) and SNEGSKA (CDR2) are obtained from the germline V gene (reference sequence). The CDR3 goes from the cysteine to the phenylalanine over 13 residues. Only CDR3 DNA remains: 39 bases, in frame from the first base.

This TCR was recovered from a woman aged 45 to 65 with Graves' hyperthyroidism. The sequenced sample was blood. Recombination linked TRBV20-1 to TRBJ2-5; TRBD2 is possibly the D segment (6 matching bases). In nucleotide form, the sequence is TGCAGTGCCAGATGGGGGGTCCAAGAGACCCAGTACTTC. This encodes CSARWGVQETQYF.